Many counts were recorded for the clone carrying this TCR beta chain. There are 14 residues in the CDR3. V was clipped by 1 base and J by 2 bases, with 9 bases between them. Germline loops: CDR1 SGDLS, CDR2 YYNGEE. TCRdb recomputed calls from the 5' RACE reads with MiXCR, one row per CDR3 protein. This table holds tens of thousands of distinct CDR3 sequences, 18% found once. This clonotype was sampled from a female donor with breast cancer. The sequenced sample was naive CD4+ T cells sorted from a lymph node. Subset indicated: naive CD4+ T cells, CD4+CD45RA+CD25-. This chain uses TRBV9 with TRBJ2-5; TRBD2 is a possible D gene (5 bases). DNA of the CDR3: TGTGCCAGCAGCGTAAGAGGGATTCAAGAGACCCAGTACTTC. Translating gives CASSVRGIQETQYF.